This TCR beta chain was found in a study of cytomegalovirus exposure and HLA in healthy donors. For the study at large: A prior study identified approximately 110 million unique TCR beta sequences from 180 million or so T cells. Of 398 genotyped donors, 70% to 85% clustered with self-reported Caucasian donors.

The CDR3 covers 15 residues. Germline CDR1 MNHEY, CDR2 SMNVEV (reference sequence). V was shortened by 5 bases and J by 1 base, with 12 bases between the two germline ends. This clone was seen only a few times. Its antigen is not known. Study observations and caveats: It was reported that the classifier diagnosed cytomegalovirus status with high specificity and sensitivity in both the original and validation cohorts.

Amplification used 60 Vbeta primers and 13 Jbeta primers. Repertoires were generated with immunoSEQ multiplex PCR, while TCRdb's copy carries only in-frame clones and drops some. The sample contains around 94,000 clones, about 69% of which appear only once. The V and J genes are TRBV27 and TRBJ1-5; no definite D call. The origin of this receptor is a human donor in good health. The sequenced material came from PBMCs. CDR3 in amino acids: CASSPLQASNQPQHF. The DNA for the CDR3 is TGTGCCAGCAGTCCCCTCCAAGCGAGCAATCAGCCCCAGCATTTT.